What follows are 8 T cell receptor beta chains derived from one specimen sequenced in a study of Graves' ophthalmopathy and Graves' hyperthyroidism. Beta-chain TCR CDR3 regions were amplified from RNA transcripts. The authors performed first-round RT-PCR with HTBI primers and then a second-round multiplex PCR. One entry per CDR3 protein results from TCRdb running MiXCR on the multiplex PCR reads. The table includes some 370,000 distinct CDR3 sequences, approximately 17% detected once. Sequenced input: peripheral blood. Source of these receptors: an adult woman with stable Graves' hyperthyroidism.

The table lists this clonotype with many counts. The V call is TRBV12-3 or TRBV12-4, the J call TRBJ1-5, with TRBD1 as a possible D gene (5 bases). CDR3 length: 19 amino acids. Deletions cut 2 bases from V and 2 bases from J, with 22 bases between. The CDR3 nucleotides read TGTGCCAGCAGTTTAACTACGAACAGCGAAAAAGGGGGCAATCAGCCCCAGCATTTT. This codes for CASSLTTNSEKGGNQPQHF.

The sample holds many counts of this clonotype. The V and J genes are TRBV20-1 and TRBJ2-2; D is perhaps TRBD2 (6 bases). The V gene's germline CDR1 is DFQATT and CDR2 SNEGSKA (reference sequence). V shed 6 bases and J shed 0 bases, with 14 bases lying between them. This CDR3 is 15 amino acids long. The CDR3 nucleotides read TGCAGTGCAACCAGGCGGGGTTCGAACACCGGGGAGCTGTTTTTT. Its translation is CSATRRGSNTGELFF.

This chain uses TRBV6-1 with TRBJ2-5; D may be TRBD1 (5 bases). This CDR3 is 13 amino acids long. The V gene lost 11 bases and the J gene lost 5 bases, with 18 bases spanning the gap. Germline values: CDR1 MNHNS, CDR2 SASEGT. The CDR3 here is CARGGQTGETQYF. For the CDR3, the DNA is TGTGCCCGTGGTGGACAAACTGGGGAGACCCAGTACTTC.

CDR3 sequence (DNA): TGTGCCAGCAGCTTTACGGACAGTACCTACGAGCAGTACTTC. As protein: CASSFTDSTYEQYF. The rearrangement joins TRBV11-2 to TRBJ2-7; tentatively, D is TRBD1 (6 bases). V lost 3 bases, J lost 2 bases, and 11 bases lay in between. The CDR3 spans 14 residues. Germline CDR1 SGHAT, CDR2 FQNNGV.

This clonotype occurred many times. This chain connects TRBV11-3 to TRBJ2-2, with 8 bases matching TRBD2. Germline V gene sequence: CDR1 SGHNT, CDR2 YENEEA. The CDR3 runs to 13 residues. J gave up 7 bases and V 5 bases, and 3 bases lay outside the gene matches. CDR3 coding DNA: TGTGCCAGCAGCGGGACTAGTCACGGGGAGCTGTTTTTT. Translating gives CASSGTSHGELFF.

The chain carries TRBV5-1 and TRBJ2-7; 8 bases fit TRBD2. V shed 3 bases and J 5 bases; nucleotides not matched to a gene: 25. This CDR3 region has 20 residues. Germline V gene sequence: CDR1 SGHRS, CDR2 YFSETQ. The chain's CDR3 is CASSSSPQGRGSGTRHEQYF. CDR3 DNA sequence: TGCGCCAGCAGCTCAAGCCCACAGGGAAGAGGCTCCGGGACTAGACACGAGCAGTACTTC.

This clonotype was detected ten times or more. The gene calls are TRBV4-1 and TRBJ1-1; D perhaps matches TRBD1 (5 bases). Trimming cost V 1 base and J 4 bases, with 25 bases left between them. The CDR3 length is 19 residues. From germline, CDR1 is MGHRA and CDR2 YSYEKL. This CDR3 is CASSQGRELKGWVATEAFF. CDR3 in DNA: TGCGCCAGCAGCCAAGGGAGGGAATTGAAGGGGTGGGTGGCCACTGAAGCTTTCTTT.

At least ten counts were recorded for this clonotype. The V gene is TRBV6-4, the J gene TRBJ1-5; D gene ambiguous. Germline assignment: CDR1 MRHNA and CDR2 SNTAGT. V was pared by 6 bases and J by 4 bases, with 10 bases between. The CDR3 totals 13 residues. The chain's CDR3 is CASSPTLNQPQHF. For the CDR3, the DNA is TGTGCCAGCAGCCCAACTCTAAATCAGCCCCAGCATTTT.